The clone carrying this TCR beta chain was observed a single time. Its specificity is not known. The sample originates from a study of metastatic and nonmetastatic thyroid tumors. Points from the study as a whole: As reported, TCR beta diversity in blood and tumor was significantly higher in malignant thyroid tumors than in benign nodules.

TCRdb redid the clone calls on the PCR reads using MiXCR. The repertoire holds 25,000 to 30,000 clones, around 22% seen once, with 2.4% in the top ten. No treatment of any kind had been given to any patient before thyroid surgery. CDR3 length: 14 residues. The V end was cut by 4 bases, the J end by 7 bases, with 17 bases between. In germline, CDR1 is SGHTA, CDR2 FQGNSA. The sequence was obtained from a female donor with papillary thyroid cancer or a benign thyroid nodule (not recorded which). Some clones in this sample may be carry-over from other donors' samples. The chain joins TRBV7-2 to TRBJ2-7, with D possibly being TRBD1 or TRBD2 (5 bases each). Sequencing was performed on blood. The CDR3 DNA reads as TGTGCCAGCAGCTCCCAAGGGGAGATGGGAGAGCAGTACTTC. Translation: CASSSQGEMGEQYF.